The TCR beta chain described here comes from a study of human T cells and chemical hapten exposure. TCRdb re-derived calls from the RACE reads in MiXCR, one entry per CDR3 protein. This table has 50,000 to 65,000 distinct CDR3 sequences, roughly 10% appearing once. Time point here: pre-sensitization, week 0. Treatment defined: therapeutic diphenylcyclopropenone sensitization with weekly scalp DPC. Donors, patients with alopecia ranging from 18 to 70 years old and judged suitable for DPC, provided samples. Total RNA was isolated from unfractionated whole blood. This clonotype was recorded a few times. Antigen: not known. Overall study results and limits: Expanded TCRs grouped into significantly more large CDR3 similarity clusters than controls produced. Expanded TCR counts at PT1 were positively correlated with the patch test score.

V dropped 2 bases and J dropped 4 bases, with 7 bases sitting between them. This CDR3 region has 13 residues. Looked up from germline, CDR1 is MDHEN and CDR2 is SYDVKM. This receptor was taken from a middle-aged woman with alopecia areata. Some clones in this sample may be carry-over from other donors' samples. Source: whole blood, taken in connection with sensitization to the hapten diphenylcyclopropenone (DPC). V is TRBV28 and J is TRBJ2-3; D is possibly TRBD1 (5 bases). The CDR3 reads CASSLQGPDTQYF. As DNA, the CDR3 is TGTGCCAGCAGTTTACAGGGCCCAGATACGCAGTATTTT.